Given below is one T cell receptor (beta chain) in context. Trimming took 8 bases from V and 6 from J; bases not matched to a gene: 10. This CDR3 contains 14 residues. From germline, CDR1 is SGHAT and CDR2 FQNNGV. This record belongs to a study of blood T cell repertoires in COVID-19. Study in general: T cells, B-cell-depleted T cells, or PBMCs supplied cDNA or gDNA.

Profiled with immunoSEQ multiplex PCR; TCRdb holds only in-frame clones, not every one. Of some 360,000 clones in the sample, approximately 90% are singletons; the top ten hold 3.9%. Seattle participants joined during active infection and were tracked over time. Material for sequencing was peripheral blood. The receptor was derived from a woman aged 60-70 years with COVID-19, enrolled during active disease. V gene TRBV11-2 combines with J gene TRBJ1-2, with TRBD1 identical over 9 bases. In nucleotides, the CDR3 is TGTGCCAGCCGCCCCCTCTGGACAGGGGATGGCTACACCTTC. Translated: CASRPLWTGDGYTF.